The rows below give T cell receptor beta chains drawn from one sample of a study of blood T cells in healthy people across ages. TCRdb reanalysed the 5' RACE reads using MiXCR and keeps one entry per CDR3 protein. In the table there are approximately 960,000 distinct CDR3 sequences, about 27% of which are singletons. This same sample was also part of a study on T cells of mothers and their children.

Material for sequencing was blood. All receptors derive from a woman aged 40 to 50 in good health. Each CDR3 is given with its conserved first and last residue. A D gene is named only where the DNA matches it firmly. Size tells how often a clone was seen (once, few, many) or the class of an expanded clone, and some rows leave it out.

TRBD1 | many | TRBJ2-7 | TRBV28 | 13 | TGTGCCAGCACCCCGGGACAGTCCTACGAGCAGTACTTC | CASTPGQSYEQYF
. | . | TRBJ1-5 | TRBV27 | 15 | TGTGCCAGCAGTTTTAACACTTATAGCAATCAGCCCCAGCATTTT | CASSFNTYSNQPQHF
. | few | TRBJ2-7 | TRBV7-2 | 11 | TGTGCCAGCTGCTTAGACTACGAGCAGTACTTC | CASCLDYEQYF
. | . | TRBJ2-4 | TRBV20-1 | 11 | TGCAGTGCTAGGCAGGGCGTCCTTCAGTACTTC | CSARQGVLQYF
. | . | TRBJ1-5 | TRBV7-2 | 14 | TGTGCCAGCAGCTTAGTGGACCTCAATCAGCCCCAGCATTTT | CASSLVDLNQPQHF
TRBD1 | many | TRBJ2-2 | TRBV20-1 | 15 | TGCAGTGCTAGATTCCGGGACAGTCTAACCGGGGAGCTGTTTTTT | CSARFRDSLTGELFF
. | few | TRBJ2-1 | TRBV2 | 14 | TGTGCCACCACCTTGGAGGGCTCCTACAATGAGCAGTTCTTC | CATTLEGSYNEQFF
TRBD2 | many | TRBJ2-7 | TRBV10-3 | 17 | TGTGCCATCAGTGACGAGACTAGCGGGGGGTTAGGAACCGAGCAGTACTTC | CAISDETSGGLGTEQYF
. | . | TRBJ2-3 | TRBV7-9 | 14 | TGTGCCAGCAGTTTCGACTTAAACACAGATACGCAGTATTTT | CASSFDLNTDTQYF
TRBD1 | many | TRBJ1-2 | TRBV20-1 | 13 | TGCAGTGCTAGTGCCGGGACAGGTATTGGCTACACCTTC | CSASAGTGIGYTF
. | . | TRBJ2-7 | TRBV5-1 | 15 | TGCGCCAGCAGCCTCGGACTAACCGGCCCCTACGAGCAGTACTTC | CASSLGLTGPYEQYF
. | . | TRBJ1-1 | TRBV7-3 | 15 | TGTGCCAGCAGCTTAAAGGAAAAGGGTCGTACTGAAGCTTTCTTT | CASSLKEKGRTEAFF
. | few | TRBJ1-1 | TRBV4-2 | 14 | TGTGCCAGCAGCCAAGATGACGGTAACACTGAAGCTTTCTTT | CASSQDDGNTEAFF
TRBD1 | few | TRBJ1-2 | TRBV25-1 | 13 | TGTGCCAGCGCCGAGGGACAGAACTATGGCTACACCTTC | CASAEGQNYGYTF
. | few | TRBJ1-2 | TRBV11-1 | 13 | TGTGCCAGCAGCCGAGGGGCAGTCTATGGCTACACCTTC | CASSRGAVYGYTF
. | many | TRBJ2-3 | TRBV10-3 | 11 | TGTGCCACAAGTACTTCAGATACGCAGTATTTT | CATSTSDTQYF
TRBD1 | . | TRBJ2-7 | TRBV6-4 | 15 | TGTGCCAGCAGTCCCGGGACAGGGCATTACAATGAGCAGTACTTC | CASSPGTGHYNEQYF
. | few | TRBJ2-1 | TRBV29-1 | 12 | . | CSVGAGNGGEFF
TRBD2 | few | TRBJ2-3 | TRBV9 | 15 | TGTGCCAGCAGCGTGACTAGCGGGGGCCCAGATACGCAGTATTTT | CASSVTSGGPDTQYF
TRBD2 | many | TRBJ2-7 | TRBV6-4 | 15 | TGTGCCAGCAGTGCGGAGCCTAGCGGAGCCTACGAGCAGTACTTC | CASSAEPSGAYEQYF
TRBD1 | . | TRBJ1-5 | TRBV7-2 | 14 | TGTGCCAGCAGCTTCCGACAGGGAAGGCAGCCCCAGCATTTT | CASSFRQGRQPQHF
. | . | TRBJ2-2 | TRBV15 | 15 | TGTGCCACCAGCAGAGATTATGCGTCTACCGGGGAGCTGTTTTTT | CATSRDYASTGELFF
. | few | TRBJ2-7 | TRBV12-3/TRBV12-4 | 19 | TGTGCCAGCAAAACATCAGGGGGGGCTGATAGTCAGAGCTCCTACGAGCAGTACTTC | CASKTSGGADSQSSYEQYF
. | many | TRBJ2-1 | TRBV12-3/TRBV12-4 | 13 | TGTGCCAGCAGTTTAGAGGTCAGCCACGAGCAGTTCTTC | CASSLEVSHEQFF
. | few | TRBJ1-5 | TRBV4-2 | 17 | TGTGCCAGCATCCAAGAAGGGGGGCGAATTAATAATCAGCCCCAGCATTTT | CASIQEGGRINNQPQHF
. | once | TRBJ1-5 | TRBV7-2 | 19 | TGTGCCAGCAGCCCCGGCATTGGGTCTGCCGGGGAGGCCCGGCAGCCCCAGCATTTT | CASSPGIGSAGEARQPQHF
TRBD1 | few | TRBJ1-2 | TRBV4-3 | 16 | TGCGCCAGCAGCCAAGATTCCGACAGGGCCAGCTATGGCTACACCTTC | CASSQDSDRASYGYTF